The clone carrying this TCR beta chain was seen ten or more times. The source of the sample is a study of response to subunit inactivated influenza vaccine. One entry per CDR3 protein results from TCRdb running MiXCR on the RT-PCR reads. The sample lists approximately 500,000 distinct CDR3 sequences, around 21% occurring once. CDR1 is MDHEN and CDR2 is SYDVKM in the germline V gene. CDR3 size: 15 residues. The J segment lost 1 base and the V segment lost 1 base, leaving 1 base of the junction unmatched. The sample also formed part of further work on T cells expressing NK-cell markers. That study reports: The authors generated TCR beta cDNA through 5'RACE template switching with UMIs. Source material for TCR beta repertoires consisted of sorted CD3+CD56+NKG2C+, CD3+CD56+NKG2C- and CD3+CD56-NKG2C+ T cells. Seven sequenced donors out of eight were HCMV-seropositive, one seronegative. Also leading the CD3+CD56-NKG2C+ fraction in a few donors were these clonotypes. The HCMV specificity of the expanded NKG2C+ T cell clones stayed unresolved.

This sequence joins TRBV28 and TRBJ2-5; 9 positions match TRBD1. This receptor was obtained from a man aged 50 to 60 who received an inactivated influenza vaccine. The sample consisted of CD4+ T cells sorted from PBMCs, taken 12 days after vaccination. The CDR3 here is CASSLSGQGQETQYF. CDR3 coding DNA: TGTGCCAGCAGTTTATCGGGACAGGGCCAAGAGACCCAGTACTTC.